A single sample is the source of the 24 T cell receptor beta chains below, sequenced in a study of blood T cell repertoires in COVID-19. Only in-frame clones appear in the TCRdb table, and some are missing; sequencing was by immunoSEQ multiplex PCR. The repertoire has some 170,000 clones, 84% of them found once; the top ten carry 13% to 15%. The sequenced sample was PBMCs or T cells enriched from blood (not recorded which). Source of these receptors: a man between 50 and 59 years old who had recovered from COVID-19.

This clone was observed a single time. V is TRBV5-6 and J is TRBJ1-1; no firm D call. This CDR3 comprises 16 residues. Per the germline V gene, CDR1 is SGHDT and CDR2 is YYEEEE. Deletions cut 2 bases from V and 0 bases from J, with 14 bases between. DNA for the CDR3: TGTGCCAGCAGCTTCGCAACAGAAGGTCTGAACACTGAAGCTTTCTTT. As protein: CASSFATEGLNTEAFF.

V is TRBV30 and J is TRBJ1-6; D is ambiguous. V was trimmed by 4 bases and J by 5 bases, leaving 9 bases between them. The CDR3 sequence is 13 residues long. CDR1 and CDR2 (germline): GTSNPN, SVGIG (reference sequence). The CDR3 nucleotides read TGTGCCTGGACAGTTCGAAATAATTCACCCCTCCACTTT. Its protein is CAWTVRNNSPLHF.

The chain couples TRBV28 to TRBJ1-2; 11 bases map to TRBD1. The CDR3 sequence is 15 residues long. Germline V gene lookup returns CDR1 MDHEN and CDR2 SYDVKM. J was trimmed by 8 bases and V by 7 bases; bases with no gene match: 12. CDR3 amino acids: CASNLGGQGVEGYTF. As DNA, the CDR3 is TGTGCCAGCAACCTGGGGGGACAGGGGGTAGAGGGCTACACCTTC.

The rearrangement joins TRBV28 to TRBJ1-2; 8 bases align to TRBD1. Trimming cost V 5 bases and J 5 bases; bases outside gene matches: 4. The CDR3 length is 13 residues. The germline V gene has CDR1 MDHEN and CDR2 SYDVKM. This chain's CDR3 is CASSRDRRYGYTF. In DNA, the CDR3 is TGTGCCAGCAGTCGGGACAGGCGGTATGGCTACACCTTC.

The rearrangement uses TRBV7-9 and TRBJ1-2; TRBD1 matches 10 bases. Per germline, CDR1 SEHNR and CDR2 FQNEAQ (reference sequence). V gave up 5 bases and J gave up 4 bases; unmatched junction bases: 4. The CDR3 is made up of 14 amino acids. The CDR3 region has the DNA TGTGCCAGCAGCGACAGGGGGCTCGGCTATGGCTACACCTTC. Its protein is CASSDRGLGYGYTF.

This clone was found a few times. V is TRBV6-1 and J is TRBJ1-4; 8 positions match TRBD1. After removal of 1 base from V and 7 bases from J, the junction contained 2 bases not matched to a gene. The CDR3 has 14 residues. Germline CDR1 reads MNHNS; CDR2 reads SASEGT. The CDR3 loop is CASSEVGTGEKLFF. Here the CDR3 DNA reads TGTGCCAGCAGTGAAGTAGGGACAGGTGAAAAACTGTTTTTT.

This chain joins TRBV6-5 and TRBJ1-2; 7 bases line up with TRBD1. With V trimmed by 7 bases and J by 3 bases, 5 bases remained unmatched. Germline loops: CDR1 MNHEY, CDR2 SVGAGI. The length of the CDR3 is 13 residues. As DNA, the CDR3 is TGTGCCAGCACCAGGGGACAGTACTATGGCTACACCTTC. Translated: CASTRGQYYGYTF.

This chain links TRBV6-6 with TRBJ2-2, with TRBD2 matching over 8 bases. The CDR3 covers 16 residues. The germline V gene encodes CDR1 MNHNY and CDR2 SVGAGI (reference sequence). V shed 2 bases, J shed 4 bases, and the junction held 6 bases outside the gene matches. The DNA of the CDR3 is TGTGCCAGCAGTTACGCGGCGGGGGGATCCACCGGGGAGCTGTTTTTT. Translating gives CASSYAAGGSTGELFF.

This clone occurred once. This sequence joins TRBV19 and TRBJ1-5; D might be TRBD1 (5 bases). The germline CDR1 and CDR2 sequences are LNHDA and SQIVND (reference sequence). V was shortened by 7 bases and J by 2 bases, with 15 bases between the two germline ends. The CDR3 is made up of 15 amino acids. CDR3 protein: CASNDRSGGNQPQHF. For the CDR3, the DNA is TGTGCCAGTAATGATAGATCGGGGGGCAATCAGCCCCAGCATTTT.

This clone was observed a single time. The chain joins TRBV2 to TRBJ1-5, with 10 bases lining up with TRBD1. This CDR3 is built from 14 residues. Germline V gene data show CDR1 as SNHLY and CDR2 as FYNNEI. Trimming took 10 bases from V and 3 from J; bases not matched to a gene: 6. CDR3 in DNA: TGTGCCACCCAGACAGGGGGCAACAATCAGCCCCAGCATTTT. This gives the protein CATQTGGNNQPQHF.

This clone was counted once. V usage is TRBV6-5 and J usage is TRBJ1-5, with TRBD1 matching over 12 bases. CDR1 and CDR2 from the germline V gene are MNHEY and SVGAGI. Germline trimming cut 6 bases from V and 6 bases from J; bases unmatched to any gene: 6. The CDR3 totals 15 residues. The CDR3 region has the DNA TGTGCCAGCAGGGCCGGGACAGGGGGCAGTCAGCCCCAGCATTTT. This translates into CASRAGTGGSQPQHF.

This chain links TRBV7-9 with TRBJ1-2; no definite D call. V dropped 2 bases and J dropped 0 bases, with 7 bases sitting between them. Germline V gene lookup returns CDR1 SEHNR and CDR2 FQNEAQ (reference sequence). This CDR3 is 14 amino acids long. Written as DNA, the CDR3 is TGTGCCAGCAGCTTAATAACTACTAACTATGGCTACACCTTC. It is translated as CASSLITTNYGYTF.

This clone has more than one count but fewer than ten. V usage is TRBV4-1 and J usage is TRBJ2-2; TRBD2 might be the D (5 bases). The CDR3 consists of 17 residues. Deletions cut 4 bases from V and 1 base from J, with 16 bases between. Germline V gene data show CDR1 as MGHRA and CDR2 as YSYEKL. The CDR3 bases are TGCGCCAGCAGCCGTCTTTGGAGGCCGGAGAACACCGGGGAGCTGTTTTTT. Translation gives CASSRLWRPENTGELFF.

The V gene is TRBV5-1, the J gene TRBJ1-4; D is ambiguous. The V gene's germline CDR1 is SGHRS and CDR2 YFSETQ. The V end was cut by 1 base, the J end by 3 bases, with 10 bases between. CDR3 size: 15 residues. CDR3 nucleotide sequence: TGCGCCAGCAGCTTGAACGGGAGACCTAATGAAAAACTGTTTTTT. Translation: CASSLNGRPNEKLFF.

A word on this clone: A read error may account for a junction end that differs from germline. The V call is TRBV29-1, the J call TRBJ1-1; unclear D gene. Germline V lookup: CDR1 SQVTM, CDR2 ANQGSEA. The CDR3 spans 13 residues. Here the CDR3 DNA reads TGCAGCGTTGCCCAGGTCCTGAATACTGAAGCTTTCTTT. Translation gives CSVAQVLNTEAFF.

The chain uses TRBV4-1 and TRBJ1-4; 12 bases are a match to TRBD1. The CDR3 has 15 residues. The germline V gene encodes CDR1 MGHRA and CDR2 YSYEKL. V lost 0 bases and J lost 10; bases outside the gene matches: 3. CDR3 region: CASSQEGTGGGKLFF. The DNA for the CDR3 is TGCGCCAGCAGCCAAGAAGGGACAGGGGGCGGAAAACTGTTTTTT.

The J gene is TRBJ1-6, the V gene TRBV3-1 (or the pseudogene TRBV3-2), with D perhaps TRBD1 (6 bases). Trimming took off 6 bases at V and 5 bases at J, with 14 bases between the two ends. CDR3 length: 15 amino acids. The germline V gene encodes CDR1 LGHDT and CDR2 YNNKEL (reference sequence). Here the CDR3 reads CASSPLGADNSPLHF. CDR3 in DNA: TGTGCCAGCAGTCCCCTGGGGGCAGATAATTCACCCCTCCACTTT.

The CDR3: CASSDRAGGHGEQYF. In nucleotides, the CDR3 is TGTGCCAGCAGTGACAGGGCCGGGGGGCATGGCGAGCAGTACTTC. The J gene is TRBJ2-7, the V gene TRBV6-4; D is perhaps TRBD2 (7 bases). Germline CDR1 is MRHNA and CDR2 is SNTAGT. This CDR3 comprises 15 residues. Trimming took off 2 bases at V and 6 bases at J, with 17 bases between the two ends.

This clone was seen just once. The chain recombines TRBV9 with TRBJ2-3, with 14 nucleotides matching TRBD2. This CDR3 spans 17 amino acids. Germline trimming cut 2 bases from V and 3 bases from J; bases unmatched to any gene: 5. Per germline, CDR1 SGDLS and CDR2 YYNGEE. CDR3: CASSVGTSGGRTDTQYF. The CDR3 coding sequence is TGTGCCAGCAGCGTGGGGACTAGCGGGGGTCGGACAGATACGCAGTATTTT. Looking up the rest from reference TRBV9 and TRBJ2-3 gives the full variable domain: DSGVTQTPKHLITATGQRVTLRCSPRSGDLSVYWYQQSLDQGLQFLIQYYNGEERAKGNILERFSAQQFPDLHSELNLSSLELGDSALYFCASSVGTSGGRTDTQYFGPGTRLTVL.

V usage is TRBV24-1 and J usage is TRBJ2-3; D is unresolved. In germline, CDR1 is KGHDR, CDR2 SFDVKD. CDR3 length: 16 amino acids. Trimming took off 0 bases at V and 2 bases at J, with 11 bases between the two ends. CDR3 region: CATSDLQVSTTDTQYF. The CDR3 DNA reads as TGTGCCACCAGTGATTTGCAAGTTTCTACCACAGATACGCAGTATTTT.

V gene TRBV6-5 combines with J gene TRBJ1-1; D is possibly TRBD1 (5 bases). Trimming cost V 11 bases and J 5 bases, with 15 bases left between them. This CDR3 has 12 residues. CDR1 and CDR2 (germline): MNHEY, SVGAGI. CDR3 nucleotides: TGTGCCGGGGGGGACCCATGGACTGAAGCTTTCTTT. Its translation: CAGGDPWTEAFF.

V and J are TRBV7-2 and TRBJ1-4; unclear D gene. Trimming removed 5 bases at V and 1 base at J, with 11 bases between. The CDR3 is 15 residues long. Germline V lookup: CDR1 SGHTA, CDR2 FQGNSA. The CDR3 DNA sequence: TGTGCCAGCAGCCCCTCAGTGGTAACTAATGAAAAACTGTTTTTT. The encoded protein is CASSPSVVTNEKLFF.

V gene TRBV5-4 combines with J gene TRBJ2-5, with 9 bases identical to TRBD2. V shed 5 bases, J shed 3 bases, and the junction held 5 bases outside the gene matches. CDR1 and CDR2 (germline): SGHNT, YYREEE (reference sequence). The CDR3 length is 14 residues. The CDR3 DNA follows: TGTGCCAGCAGATCGGAGCGGGGGGAAGAGACCCAGTACTTC. It is translated as CASRSERGEETQYF. The whole variable domain, remainder taken from reference TRBV5-4 and TRBJ2-5, is ETGVTQSPTHLIKTRGQQVTLRCSSQSGHNTVSWYQQALGQGPQFIFQYYREEENGRGNFPPRFSGLQFPNYSSELNVNALELDDSALYLCASRSERGEETQYFGPGTRLLVL.

This rearrangement joins TRBV18 to TRBJ1-6; 8 positions agree with TRBD1. V lost 3 bases, J lost 13 bases, and 11 bases stayed unmatched. Germline V gene data show CDR1 as KGHSH and CDR2 as LQKENI. There are 15 residues in the CDR3. The CDR3 DNA follows: TGTGCCAGCTCACCCGACGGACAGGGCCCCGCTCCCCTCCACTTT. Translated: CASSPDGQGPAPLHF.